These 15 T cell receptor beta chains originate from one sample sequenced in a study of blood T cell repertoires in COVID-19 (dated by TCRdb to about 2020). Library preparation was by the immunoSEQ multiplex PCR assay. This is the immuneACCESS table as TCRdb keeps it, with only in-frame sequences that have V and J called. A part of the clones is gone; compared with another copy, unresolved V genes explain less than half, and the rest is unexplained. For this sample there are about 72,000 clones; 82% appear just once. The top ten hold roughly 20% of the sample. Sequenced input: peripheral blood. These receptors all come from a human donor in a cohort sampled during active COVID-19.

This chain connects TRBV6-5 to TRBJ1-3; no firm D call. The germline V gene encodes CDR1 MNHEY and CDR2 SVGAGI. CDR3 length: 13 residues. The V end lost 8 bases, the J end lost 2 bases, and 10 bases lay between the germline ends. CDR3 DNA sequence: TGTGCCAGCGGACTTGTCCCTGGAAACACCATATATTTT. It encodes CASGLVPGNTIYF.

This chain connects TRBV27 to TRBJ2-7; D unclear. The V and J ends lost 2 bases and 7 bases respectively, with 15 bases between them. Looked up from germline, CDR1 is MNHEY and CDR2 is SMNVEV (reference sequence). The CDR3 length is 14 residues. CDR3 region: CASSLQTPIGEQYF. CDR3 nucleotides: TGTGCCAGCAGTTTACAGACACCGATTGGGGAGCAGTACTTC.

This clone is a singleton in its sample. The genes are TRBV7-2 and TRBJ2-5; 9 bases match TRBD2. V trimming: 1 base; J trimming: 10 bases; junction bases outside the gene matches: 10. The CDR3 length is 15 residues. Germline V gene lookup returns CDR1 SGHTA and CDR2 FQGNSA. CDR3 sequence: CASSLVPLAGTDQYF. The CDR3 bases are TGTGCCAGCAGCTTAGTTCCCCTAGCGGGGACGGACCAGTACTTC.

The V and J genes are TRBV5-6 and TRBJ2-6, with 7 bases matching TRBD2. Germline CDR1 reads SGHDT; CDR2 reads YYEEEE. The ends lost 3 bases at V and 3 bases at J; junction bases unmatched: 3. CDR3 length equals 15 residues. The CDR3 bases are TGTGCCAGCAGCTCGGGACTATTTGGGGCCAACGTCCTGACTTTC. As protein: CASSSGLFGANVLTF.

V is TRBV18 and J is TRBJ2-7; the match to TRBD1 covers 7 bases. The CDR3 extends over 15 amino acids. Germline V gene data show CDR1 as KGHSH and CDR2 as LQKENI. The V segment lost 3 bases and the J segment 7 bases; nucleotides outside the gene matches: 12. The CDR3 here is CASSPTTGRSWEQYF. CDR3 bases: TGTGCCAGCTCACCTACGACAGGGAGATCGTGGGAGCAGTACTTC.

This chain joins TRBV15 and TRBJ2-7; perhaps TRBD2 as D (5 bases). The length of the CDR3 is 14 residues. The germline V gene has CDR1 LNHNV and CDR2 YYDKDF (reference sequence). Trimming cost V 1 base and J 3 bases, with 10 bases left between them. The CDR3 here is CATSRGTRFYEQYF. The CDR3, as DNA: TGTGCCACCAGCAGAGGAACTAGGTTCTACGAGCAGTACTTC.

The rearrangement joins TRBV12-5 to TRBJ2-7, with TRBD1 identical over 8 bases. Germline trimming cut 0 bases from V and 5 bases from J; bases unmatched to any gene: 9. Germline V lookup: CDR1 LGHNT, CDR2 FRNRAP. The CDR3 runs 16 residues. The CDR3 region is CASGLVLWTGHDEQYF. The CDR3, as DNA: TGTGCTAGTGGTTTGGTTCTTTGGACAGGGCACGACGAGCAGTACTTC.

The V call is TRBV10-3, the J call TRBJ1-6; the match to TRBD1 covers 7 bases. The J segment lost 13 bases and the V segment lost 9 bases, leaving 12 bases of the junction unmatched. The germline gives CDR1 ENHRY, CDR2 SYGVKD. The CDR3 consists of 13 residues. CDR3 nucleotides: TGTGCCATGAGTACAGGGGAAGCGGGTCCCCTCCACTTT. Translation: CAMSTGEAGPLHF.

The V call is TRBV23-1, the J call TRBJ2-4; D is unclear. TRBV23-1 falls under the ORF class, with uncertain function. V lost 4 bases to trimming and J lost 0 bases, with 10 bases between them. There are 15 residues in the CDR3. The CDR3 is CASSRGRIAKNIQYF. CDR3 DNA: TGCGCCAGCAGTCGTGGGCGAATAGCCAAAAACATTCAGTACTTC.

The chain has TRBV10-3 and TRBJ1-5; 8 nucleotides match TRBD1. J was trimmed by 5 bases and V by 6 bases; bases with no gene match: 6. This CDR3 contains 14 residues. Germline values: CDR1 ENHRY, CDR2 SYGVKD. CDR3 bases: TGTGCCATCAGGGACAGGGTTGGGGATCAGCCCCAGCATTTT. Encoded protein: CAIRDRVGDQPQHF.

CDR3 residues: CAWSRIAGYNEQFF. The CDR3 DNA sequence: TGTGCCTGGAGTAGAATAGCGGGTTACAATGAGCAGTTCTTC. The chain joins TRBV30 to TRBJ2-1; 7 bases align to TRBD2. Per germline, CDR1 GTSNPN and CDR2 SVGIG (reference sequence). V dropped 2 bases and J dropped 4; count of bases not matched to a gene: 5. The CDR3 has 14 residues.

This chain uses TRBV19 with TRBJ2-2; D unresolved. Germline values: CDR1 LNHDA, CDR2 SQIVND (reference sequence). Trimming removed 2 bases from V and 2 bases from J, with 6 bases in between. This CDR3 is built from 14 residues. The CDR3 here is CASSIMANTGELFF. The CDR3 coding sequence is TGTGCCAGTAGTATAATGGCTAACACCGGGGAGCTGTTTTTT.

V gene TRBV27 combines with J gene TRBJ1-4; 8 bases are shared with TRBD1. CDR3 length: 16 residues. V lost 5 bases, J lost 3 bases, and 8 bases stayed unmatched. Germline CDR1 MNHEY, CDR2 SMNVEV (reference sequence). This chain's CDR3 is CASSRAGGNPNEKLFF. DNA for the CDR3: TGTGCCAGCAGTAGGGCAGGGGGCAACCCTAATGAAAAACTGTTTTTT.

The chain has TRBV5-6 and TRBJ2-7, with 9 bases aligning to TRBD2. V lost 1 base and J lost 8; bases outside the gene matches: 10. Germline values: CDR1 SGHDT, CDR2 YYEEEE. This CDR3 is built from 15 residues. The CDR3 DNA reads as TGTGCCAGCAGCTTGCTAGCGGGGCCCTTTCTCCAGCAGTACTTC. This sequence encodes CASSLLAGPFLQQYF. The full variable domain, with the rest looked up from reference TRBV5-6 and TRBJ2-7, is DAGVTQSPTHLIKTRGQQVTLRCSPKSGHDTVSWYQQALGQGPQFIFQYYEEEERQRGNFPDRFSGHQFPNYSSELNVNALLLGDSALYLCASSLLAGPFLQQYFGPGTRLTVT.

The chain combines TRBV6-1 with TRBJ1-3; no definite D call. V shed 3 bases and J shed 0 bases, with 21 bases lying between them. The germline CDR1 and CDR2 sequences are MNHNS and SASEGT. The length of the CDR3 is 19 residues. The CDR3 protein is CASSEFWEVSGFSGNTIYF. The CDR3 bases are TGTGCCAGCAGTGAGTTCTGGGAGGTCAGCGGATTCTCTGGAAACACCATATATTTT.